A selection of T cell receptor beta chains follows, all from one sample in a study of CDR3 diversity in severe acne. Each CDR3 protein is one row after TCRdb ran MiXCR on the PCR reads. Among tens of thousands of distinct CDR3 sequences, under 65% were seen once, and the ten largest hold roughly an eighth. Sequencing used blood. The receptors originated from a male donor in good health, without acne. Both conserved end residues are part of each CDR3. Fields, in order: V gene, CDR3 length, clone size, D gene, J gene, CDR3 DNA, CDR3 protein. A D gene is named only where the DNA matches it firmly. Size tells how often a clone was seen (once, few, many) or the class of an expanded clone, and some rows leave it out.

TRBV2	13	many	NA	TRBJ1-1	TGTGCCAGCAGTGAAGCGGTTTACACTGAAGCTTTCTTT	CASSEAVYTEAFF
TRBV28	14	many	TRBD1	TRBJ1-1	TGTGCCAGCAGTTTGGGACAGGGGGCGACTGAAGCTTTCTTT	CASSLGQGATEAFF
TRBV20-1	15	many	NA	TRBJ1-4	TGCAGTGCTAGAGTTAGAGGGGCTTTAAGTGAAAAACTGTTTTTT	CSARVRGALSEKLFF
TRBV15	14	many	TRBD1	TRBJ2-5	TGTGCCACCAGCCGCGGACAGGGATTGGAGACCCAGTACTTC	CATSRGQGLETQYF
TRBV27	17	many	TRBD2	TRBJ2-1	TGTGCCAGCAGCCCTATAATTGGACTAGCGGGTTACAATGAGCAGTTCTTC	CASSPIIGLAGYNEQFF
TRBV7-3	15	NA	NA	TRBJ2-3	TGTGCCAGCAGCTCGATACTAGCACCTACAGATACGCAGTATTTT	CASSSILAPTDTQYF
TRBV5-8	15	many	NA	TRBJ2-7	TGTGCCAGCAGCTTGGCCTGGACAGCCTCCTACGAGCAGTACTTC	CASSLAWTASYEQYF
TRBV7-3	13	many	NA	TRBJ2-3	TGTGCCAGCAGCTTTCAGGGGGGGGATACGCAGTATTTT	CASSFQGGDTQYF
TRBV10-1	15	medium-sized	NA	TRBJ2-1	TGCGCCAGCAGTGAGTCTGGAGTATGGGTATCCGAGCAGTTCTTC	CASSESGVWVSEQFF
TRBV5-1	16	few	TRBD2	TRBJ2-1	TGCGCCAGCAGCTTAGGGACTAGCGGGGGGGCGGGTGAGCAGTTCTTC	CASSLGTSGGAGEQFF
TRBV10-3	14	NA	TRBD1	TRBJ2-5	TGTGCCATCATGGGGACAGGTTACAAGGAGACCCAGTACTTC	CAIMGTGYKETQYF
TRBV29-1	11	many	TRBD1	TRBJ2-4	TGCAGCGTTGAAGCCCGACAGGGTTCCTACTTC	CSVEARQGSYF
TRBV5-1	19	many	NA	TRBJ1-4	TGCGCCAGCAGCCTCTCGCCGAACACGATACAGGGTATCTGGGAAAAACTGTTTTTT	CASSLSPNTIQGIWEKLFF
TRBV5-1	14	NA	NA	TRBJ2-2	TGCGCCAGCGGACAACTACCGAACACCGGGGAGCTGTTTTTT	CASGQLPNTGELFF
TRBV9	14	NA	TRBD1	TRBJ1-1	TGTGCCAGCAGCGCCCTAGGGGGCAACACTGAAGCTTTCTTT	CASSALGGNTEAFF
TRBV2	14	NA	NA	TRBJ2-1	TGTGCCAGCAGATTCGCGGACAGACTGAATGATTTGTTCTTC	CASRFADRLNDLFF
TRBV5-1	15	NA	TRBD2	TRBJ2-5	TGCGCCAGCAGCAAGGGACTAGCGGGATTGGGTGAGCAGTACTTC	CASSKGLAGLGEQYF
TRBV7-3	13	NA	TRBD1	TRBJ2-6	TGTGCCAGCAGCCTGCAGGGGGACAACGTCCTGACTTTC	CASSLQGDNVLTF
TRBV29-1	14	NA	NA	TRBJ1-2	TGCAGCGCCTGGTCCGGGGACATTGCCTATGGCTACACCTTC	CSAWSGDIAYGYTF
TRBV25-1	14	NA	TRBD1	TRBJ1-5	TGTGCCAGCATTAAAGGACAGGGCGACCAGCCCCAGCATTTT	CASIKGQGDQPQHF
TRBV6-6	14	NA	NA	TRBJ2-1	TGTGCCAGCAGTCCCAGGGGAGGGTTCGATGAGCAGTTCTTC	CASSPRGGFDEQFF
TRBV2	14	NA	NA	TRBJ1-5	TGTGCCAGCAGTGAAGAGAGTCACGGGCAGCCCCAGCATTTT	CASSEESHGQPQHF